This TCR beta chain was sequenced during a study of blood T cell repertoires in COVID-19. About the study: Acute-phase and convalescent COVID-19 samples originated in the United States, Italy and Spain.

The data were produced by immunoSEQ multiplex PCR, yet TCRdb's version contains in-frame clones alone and is incomplete. The sample records over 95,000 clones, 75% to 90% being singletons. The table lists this clone with a few counts. This CDR3 has 13 amino acids. V gave up 6 bases and J gave up 3 bases, with 11 bases separating them. Germline V gene data show CDR1 as MNHEY and CDR2 as SVGAGI. The material sequenced was peripheral blood. The chain uses TRBV6-5 and TRBJ1-2; D remains ambiguous. The TCR originated in a woman in her sixties with COVID-19, enrolled during active disease. The CDR3 coding sequence is TGTGCCAGCAGCATTACACACGACTATGGCTACACCTTC. Encoded protein: CASSITHDYGYTF.